This T cell receptor beta chain comes out of a study of blood T cells in healthy people across ages. A J-beta primer mix and a sample-barcoded 5' primer were used in a second PCR of roughly 6 to 11 cycles. TCRdb re-analysed the 5' RACE reads in MiXCR, keeping a single row per CDR3 protein. The sample consists of around 900,000 distinct CDR3 sequences, around 30% of them appearing once. Each sample had at least 6.5 million PBMCs isolated. Only a few counts were recorded for this clonotype. Its cognate antigen is unknown. Notes on the study in general: Without sorted subsets, naive and antigen-experienced compartments could not be conclusively compared. Estimates drawn from one million T cells were deemed to understate diversity. CMV infection status of these donors was not known.

Germline CDR1 DFQATT, CDR2 SNEGSKA (reference sequence). The CDR3 is 13 amino acids. The germline V and J ends were trimmed by 3 bases and 4 bases, with 9 bases remaining between them. The receptor's source is a woman over 75 in good health. The rearrangement uses TRBV20-1 and TRBJ2-2, with D possibly being TRBD2 (5 bases). Sequenced: blood. The CDR3 DNA reads TGCAGTGCTAGCTTTGGGAGCACCGGGGAGCTGTTTTTT. Translated, it gives CSASFGSTGELFF.